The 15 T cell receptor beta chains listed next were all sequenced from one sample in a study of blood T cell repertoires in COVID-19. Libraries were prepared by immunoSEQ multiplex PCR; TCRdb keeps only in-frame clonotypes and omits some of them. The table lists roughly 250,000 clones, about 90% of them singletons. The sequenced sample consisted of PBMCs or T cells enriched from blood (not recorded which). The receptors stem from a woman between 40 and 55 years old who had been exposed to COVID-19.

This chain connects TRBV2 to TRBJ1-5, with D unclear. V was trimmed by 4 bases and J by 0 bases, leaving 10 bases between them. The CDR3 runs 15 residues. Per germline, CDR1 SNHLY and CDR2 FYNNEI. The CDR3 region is CASSVSPDSNQPQHF. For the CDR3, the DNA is TGTGCCAGCAGTGTGAGCCCCGATAGCAATCAGCCCCAGCATTTT.

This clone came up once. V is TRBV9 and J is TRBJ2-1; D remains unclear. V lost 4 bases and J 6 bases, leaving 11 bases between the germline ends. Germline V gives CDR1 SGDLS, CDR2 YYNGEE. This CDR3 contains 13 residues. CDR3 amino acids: CASSRNLVNEQFF. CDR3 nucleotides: TGTGCCAGCAGCCGTAATTTAGTCAATGAGCAGTTCTTC.

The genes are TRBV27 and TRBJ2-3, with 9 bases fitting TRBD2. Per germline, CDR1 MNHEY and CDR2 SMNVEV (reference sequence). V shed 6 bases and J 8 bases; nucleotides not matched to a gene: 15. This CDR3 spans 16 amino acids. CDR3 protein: CASRLGGVAGVPTQYF. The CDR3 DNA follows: TGTGCCAGCAGGCTAGGGGGGGTAGCGGGGGTTCCTACGCAGTATTTT.

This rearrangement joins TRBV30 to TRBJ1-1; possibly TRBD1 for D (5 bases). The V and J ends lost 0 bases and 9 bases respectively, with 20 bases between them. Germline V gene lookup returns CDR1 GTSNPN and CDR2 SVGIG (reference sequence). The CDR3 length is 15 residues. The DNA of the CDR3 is TGTGCCTGGAGTGTACGGGGGACGCAGTATGGGAAAGCTTTCTTT. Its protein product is CAWSVRGTQYGKAFF.

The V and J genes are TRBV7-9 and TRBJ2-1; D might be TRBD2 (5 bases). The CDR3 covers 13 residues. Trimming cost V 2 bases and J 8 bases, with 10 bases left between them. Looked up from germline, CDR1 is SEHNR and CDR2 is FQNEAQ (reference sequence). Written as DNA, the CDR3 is TGTGCCAGCAGCTTACTAGCAACACATGAGCAGTTCTTC. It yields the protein CASSLLATHEQFF.

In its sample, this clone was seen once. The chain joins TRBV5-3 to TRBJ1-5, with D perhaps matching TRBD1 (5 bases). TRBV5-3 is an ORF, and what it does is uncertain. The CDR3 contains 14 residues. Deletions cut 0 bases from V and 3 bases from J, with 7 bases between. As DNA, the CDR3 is TGTGCCAGAAGCTTGGAAGGGGACAATCAGCCCCAGCATTTT. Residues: CARSLEGDNQPQHF.

CDR3 in DNA: TGTGCCAGCAGTGCCCCGACGGGTTCTAACTATGGCTACACCTTC. This gives the protein CASSAPTGSNYGYTF. V usage is TRBV25-1 and J usage is TRBJ1-2, with D unresolved. There are 15 residues in the CDR3. The germline CDR1 and CDR2 sequences are MGHDK and SYGVNS. The V end lost 4 bases, the J end lost 0 bases, and 12 bases lay between the germline ends.

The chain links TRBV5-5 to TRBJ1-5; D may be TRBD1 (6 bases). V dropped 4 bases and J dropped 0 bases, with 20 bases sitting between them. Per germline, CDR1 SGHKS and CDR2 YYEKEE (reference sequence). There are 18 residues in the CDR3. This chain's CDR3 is CASSHSGGHTISNQPQHF. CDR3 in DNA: TGTGCCAGCAGCCATAGCGGGGGCCACACGATTAGCAATCAGCCCCAGCATTTT.

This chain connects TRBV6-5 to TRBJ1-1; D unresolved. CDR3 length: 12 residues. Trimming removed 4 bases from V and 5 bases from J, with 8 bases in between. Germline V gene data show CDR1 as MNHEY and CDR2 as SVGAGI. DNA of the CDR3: TGTGCCAGCAGTTTGGGGAGGACTGAAGCTTTCTTT. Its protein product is CASSLGRTEAFF.

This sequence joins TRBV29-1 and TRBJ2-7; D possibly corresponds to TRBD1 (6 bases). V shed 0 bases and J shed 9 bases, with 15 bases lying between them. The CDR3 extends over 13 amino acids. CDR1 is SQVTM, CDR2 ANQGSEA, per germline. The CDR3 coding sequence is TGCAGCGTTGAAGATCCGCAAGGGGGAGCGCAGTACTTC. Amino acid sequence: CSVEDPQGGAQYF.

CDR3 amino acids: CAWSNIPTYEQYF. In DNA, the CDR3 is TGTGCCTGGAGTAACATCCCGACCTACGAGCAGTACTTC. The rearrangement uses TRBV30 and TRBJ2-7, with D unclear. Trimming removed 2 bases from V and 2 bases from J, with 10 bases in between. Per germline, CDR1 GTSNPN and CDR2 SVGIG (reference sequence). This CDR3 spans 13 amino acids. Drawing the rest from reference TRBV30 and TRBJ2-7, the complete variable domain is SQTIHQWPATLVQPVGSPLSLECTVEGTSNPNLYWYRQAAGRGLQLLFYSVGIGQISSEVPQNLSASRPQDRQFILSSKKLLLSDSGFYLCAWSNIPTYEQYFGPGTRLTVT.

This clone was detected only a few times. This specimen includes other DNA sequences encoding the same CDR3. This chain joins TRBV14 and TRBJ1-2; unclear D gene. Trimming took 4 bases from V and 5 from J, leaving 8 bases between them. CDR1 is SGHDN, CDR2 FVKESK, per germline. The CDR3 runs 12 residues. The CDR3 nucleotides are TGTGCCAGCAGCCCGGCGGGTTATGGCTACACCTTC. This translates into CASSPAGYGYTF.

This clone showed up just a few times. The CDR3 region is CASTRRGTGEKLFF. CDR3 nucleotides: TGTGCCAGCACCAGACGCGGGACGGGGGAAAAACTGTTTTTT. V gene TRBV5-5 combines with J gene TRBJ1-4; weak D call: TRBD1 (5 bases). V dropped 6 bases and J dropped 8 bases, with 17 bases sitting between them. This CDR3 is built from 14 residues. Germline assignment: CDR1 SGHKS and CDR2 YYEKEE (reference sequence).

CDR3 in DNA: TGTGCCAGCACCCAGACAGGGGTTAGGGATGGCTACACCTTC. Its translation is CASTQTGVRDGYTF. This chain joins TRBV3-1 (or the pseudogene TRBV3-2) and TRBJ1-2; TRBD1 aligns across 8 bases. CDR3 length: 14 amino acids. Germline V gene lookup returns CDR1 LGHDT and CDR2 YNNKEL (reference sequence). With V trimmed by 7 bases and J by 6 bases, 10 bases remained unmatched.

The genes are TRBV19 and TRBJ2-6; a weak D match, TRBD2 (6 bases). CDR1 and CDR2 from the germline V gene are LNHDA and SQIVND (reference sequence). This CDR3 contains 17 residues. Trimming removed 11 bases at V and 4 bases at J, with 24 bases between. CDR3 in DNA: TGTGCCTCCATTAGGGACTCTCAGCGGGCGGGGGCCAACGTCCTGACTTTC. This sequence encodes CASIRDSQRAGANVLTF.